This T cell receptor beta chain is drawn from a study of blood T cell repertoires in COVID-19. Overall study context: T cells, B-cell-depleted T cells, or PBMCs supplied cDNA or gDNA.

TCRdb's copy holds only in-frame clones and misses some; the assay was immunoSEQ multiplex PCR. Here the sample spans roughly 140,000 clones, about four fifths being singletons. This CDR3 is 13 amino acids long. The V gene's germline CDR1 is LNHNV and CDR2 YYDKDF (reference sequence). V lost 3 bases and J lost 6, with 10 bases in between. V is TRBV15 and J is TRBJ2-3; maybe TRBD2 (6 bases). Input material: peripheral blood. The TCR originated in a man in his 70s who had recovered from COVID-19. CDR3 DNA: TGTGCCACCAGCAGCTGGGACTGGGATACGCAGTATTTT. Translated, it gives CATSSWDWDTQYF.